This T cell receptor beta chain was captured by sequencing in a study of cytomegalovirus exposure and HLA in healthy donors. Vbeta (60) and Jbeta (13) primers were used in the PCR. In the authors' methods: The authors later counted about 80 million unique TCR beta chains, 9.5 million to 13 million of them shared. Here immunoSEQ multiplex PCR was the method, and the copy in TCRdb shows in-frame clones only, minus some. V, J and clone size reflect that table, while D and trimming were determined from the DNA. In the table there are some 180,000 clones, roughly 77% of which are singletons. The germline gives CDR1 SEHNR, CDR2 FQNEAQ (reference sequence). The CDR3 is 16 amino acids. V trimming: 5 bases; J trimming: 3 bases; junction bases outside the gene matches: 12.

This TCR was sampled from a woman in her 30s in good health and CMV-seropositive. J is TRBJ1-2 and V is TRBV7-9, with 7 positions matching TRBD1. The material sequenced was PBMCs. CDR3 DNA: TGTGCCAGCAGCCCCTCCAAGGGACAGCGGTACTATGGCTACACCTTC. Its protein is CASSPSKGQRYYGYTF.